This TCR beta chain was obtained from a study of HIV-infected children after antiretroviral therapy interruption. RNA-based 3' RACE libraries used unique molecular identifiers. A single record per CDR3 protein comes from TCRdb applying MiXCR to the 3' RACE reads. The sample records about 15,000 distinct CDR3 sequences, approximately 3% being singletons. Treatment indicated: PENTA 11 planned treatment interruption arm or continuous ART arm. From thawed PBMCs, naive CD4+ CD45RA+ CD45RO- T cells were sorted. This CDR3 has 17 amino acids. Per the germline V gene, CDR1 is SGHTA and CDR2 is FQGTGA. Trimming pared 5 bases from V and 2 bases from J, leaving 20 bases between. This clonotype has at least ten counts.

Source: CD45RA+ CD4+ T cells from PBMCs, taken from a donor given antiretroviral therapy, either interrupted or continuous. Subset noted: naive CD4+ CD45RA+ CD45RO- T cells. The chain is built from TRBV7-3 and TRBJ2-3, with a weak D call TRBD1 (6 bases). The source of this sequence is a child aged 2 to 17 with HIV. The chain's CDR3 is CASSPGVRQDLTDTQYF. In nucleotides, the CDR3 is TGTGCCAGCAGCCCAGGGGTTCGACAGGATCTCACAGATACGCAGTATTTT.